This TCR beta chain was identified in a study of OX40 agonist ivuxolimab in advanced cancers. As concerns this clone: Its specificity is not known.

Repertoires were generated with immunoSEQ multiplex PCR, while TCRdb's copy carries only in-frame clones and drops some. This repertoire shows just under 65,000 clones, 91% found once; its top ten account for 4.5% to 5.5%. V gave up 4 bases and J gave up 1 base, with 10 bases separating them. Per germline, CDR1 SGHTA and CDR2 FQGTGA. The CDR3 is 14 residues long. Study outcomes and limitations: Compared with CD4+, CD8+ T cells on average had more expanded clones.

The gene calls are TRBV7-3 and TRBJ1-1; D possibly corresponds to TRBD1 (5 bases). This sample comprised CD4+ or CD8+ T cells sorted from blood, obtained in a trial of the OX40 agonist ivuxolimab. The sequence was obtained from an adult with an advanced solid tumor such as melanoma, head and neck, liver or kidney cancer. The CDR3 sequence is CASSSGFGNTEAFF. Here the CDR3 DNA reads TGTGCCAGCAGCTCAGGGTTCGGGAACACTGAAGCTTTCTTT. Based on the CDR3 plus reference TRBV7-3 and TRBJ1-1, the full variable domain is GAGVSQTPSNKVTEKGKYVELRCDPISGHTALYWYRQSLGQGPEFLIYFQGTGAADDSGLPNDRFFAVRPEGSVSTLKIQRTERGDSAVYLCASSSGFGNTEAFFGQGTRLTVV.